These 32 T cell receptor beta chains were all obtained from the same sample, sequenced in a study of T cells in Graves' hyperthyroidism and ophthalmopathy. Amplified TCR beta CDR3 regions came from RNA transcripts. First-round RT-PCR of the TCR CDR3 relied on the HTBI primer set. TCRdb itself ran the multiplex PCR reads through MiXCR, one entry per CDR3 protein. The table records about 580,000 distinct CDR3 sequences, approximately 44% of them present only once. The sample comprised peripheral blood or thyroid tissue (not recorded which). All receptors come from a woman under 30 with Graves' hyperthyroidism.

This clonotype was picked up many times. The chain has TRBV20-1 and TRBJ2-7; no definite D call. The CDR3 spans 12 residues. Per the germline V gene, CDR1 is DFQATT and CDR2 is SNEGSKA (reference sequence). The V end lost 6 bases, the J end lost 3 bases, and 12 bases lay between the germline ends. The CDR3 nucleotides read TGCAGTGCAACTCGGCGAGTCTACGAGCAGTACTTC. Amino acids: CSATRRVYEQYF.

In this sample, this clonotype turned up many times. This chain links TRBV19 with TRBJ1-2; D not resolved. Germline V gives CDR1 LNHDA, CDR2 SQIVND (reference sequence). V was shortened by 3 bases and J by 8 bases, with 19 bases between the two germline ends. CDR3 length: 15 amino acids. CDR3 in amino acids: CASSIGQAHSRGYTF. The CDR3 DNA reads TGTGCCAGTAGTATTGGGCAGGCCCACTCCCGGGGCTACACCTTC. Variable domain in full (rest from reference TRBV19 and TRBJ1-2): DGGITQSPKYLFRKEGQNVTLSCEQNLNHDAMYWYRQDPGQGLRLIYYSQIVNDFQKGDIAEGYSVSREKKESFPLTVTSAQKNPTAFYLCASSIGQAHSRGYTFGSGTRLTVV.

To note about this clonotype: Being one base from a much bigger clone, this may be a read error. This rearrangement joins TRBV7-9 to TRBJ2-1, with unresolved D. Germline CDR1 reads SEHNR; CDR2 reads FQNEAQ (reference sequence). Trimming left V 1 base short and J 6 bases short, with 7 bases between. This CDR3 spans 13 amino acids. The CDR3 nucleotides are TGTGCCAGCAGCTTAGTTGCGATCAATGAGCAGTTCTTC. Translated: CASSLVAINEQFF.

The chain joins TRBV19 to TRBJ1-1, with 12 positions matching TRBD1. CDR3 length: 14 amino acids. V shed 7 bases and J 6 bases; nucleotides not matched to a gene: 6. Germline CDR1 LNHDA, CDR2 SQIVND (reference sequence). The CDR3 spells CASMGGTGGSEAFF. As DNA, the CDR3 is TGTGCCAGTATGGGAGGGACAGGGGGCTCTGAAGCTTTCTTT.

There are many counts of this clonotype. This chain joins TRBV7-2 and TRBJ2-7, with TRBD2 matching over 11 bases. V lost 2 bases and J lost 3; bases outside the gene matches: 3. Germline lookup yields CDR1 SGHTA and CDR2 FQGNSA. The CDR3 is 15 residues long. CDR3 coding DNA: TGTGCCAGCAGCTTACTAGCGGGAGGAGGCTACGAGCAGTACTTC. Amino acid sequence: CASSLLAGGGYEQYF. The whole variable domain, remainder taken from reference TRBV7-2 and TRBJ2-7, is GAGVSQSPSNKVTEKGKDVELRCDPISGHTALYWYRQSLGQGLEFLIYFQGNSAPDKSGLPSDRFSAERTGGSVSTLTIQRTQQEDSAVYLCASSLLAGGGYEQYFGPGTRLTVT.

The chain couples TRBV6-5 to TRBJ2-3; possibly TRBD2 for D (6 bases). This CDR3 has 15 residues. The germline V and J ends were trimmed by 5 bases and 2 bases, with 14 bases remaining between them. The germline CDR1 and CDR2 sequences are MNHEY and SVGAGI. In nucleotides, the CDR3 is TGTGCCAGCAGTATCCGGGACTCCGACACAGATACGCAGTATTTT. Translation gives CASSIRDSDTDTQYF.

The genes are TRBV2 and TRBJ1-2; D uncertain. Per germline, CDR1 SNHLY and CDR2 FYNNEI. The germline V and J ends were trimmed by 7 bases and 1 base, with 13 bases remaining between them. This CDR3 is 14 amino acids long. The CDR3 sequence is CASKDGEGNYGYTF. The CDR3 DNA reads TGTGCCAGCAAGGACGGGGAGGGTAACTATGGCTACACCTTC. Looking up the rest from reference TRBV2 and TRBJ1-2 gives the full variable domain: EPEVTQTPSHQVTQMGQEVILRCVPISNHLYFYWYRQILGQKVEFLVSFYNNEISEKSEIFDDQFSVERPDGSNFTLKIRSTKLEDSAMYFCASKDGEGNYGYTFGSGTRLTVV.

The count of this clonotype is one. The chain links TRBV2 to TRBJ2-1, with TRBD1 identical over 8 bases. The CDR3 spans 14 residues. CDR1 SNHLY and CDR2 FYNNEI come from the germline V gene. The V and J ends lost 6 bases and 7 bases, in that order; junction bases with no gene match: 8. CDR3 sequence reads: CASRFRGQLNEQFF. In DNA form, the CDR3 reads TGTGCCAGCAGATTCAGGGGGCAATTGAATGAGCAGTTCTTC.

This chain uses TRBV20-1 with TRBJ1-1; D perhaps matches TRBD1 (5 bases). CDR1 and CDR2 (germline): DFQATT, SNEGSKA (reference sequence). The CDR3 sequence is 16 residues long. V lost 5 bases and J 8 bases, leaving 27 bases between the germline ends. CDR3 nucleotide sequence: TGCAGTGCTGTATCGATGGGGGGACCGATCTCCGGGGAAGCTTTCTTT. This sequence encodes CSAVSMGGPISGEAFF.

The chain carries TRBV7-6 and TRBJ2-2; 8 nucleotides align to TRBD1. V gave up 7 bases and J gave up 7 bases; unmatched junction bases: 14. This CDR3 is built from 16 residues. Looked up from germline, CDR1 is SGHVS and CDR2 is FNYEAQ. The CDR3 DNA reads as TGTGCCAGCACTAGGACAGGGTTGGAATTAGGCGGGGAGCTGTTTTTT. Translating gives CASTRTGLELGGELFF. The variable domain in full, with the rest retrieved from reference TRBV7-6 and TRBJ2-2, is GAGVSQSPRYKVTKRGQDVALRCDPISGHVSLYWYRQALGQGPEFLTYFNYEAQQDKSGLPNDRFSAERPEGSISTLTIQRTEQRDSAMYRCASTRTGLELGGELFFGEGSRLTVL.

This clonotype was observed a single time. This chain links TRBV7-2 with TRBJ2-5; 10 nucleotides agree with TRBD1. The CDR3 runs 15 residues. The germline gives CDR1 SGHTA, CDR2 FQGNSA. V lost 5 bases to trimming and J lost 5 bases; unmatched junction nucleotides: 8. Here the CDR3 DNA reads TGTGCCAGCAGCATGCGGACAGGGGGGGTGGAGACCCAGTACTTC. The encoded protein is CASSMRTGGVETQYF.

This clonotype was recorded many times. V usage is TRBV4-1 and J usage is TRBJ2-7; TRBD1 is a possible D gene (5 bases). Germline CDR1 reads MGHRA; CDR2 reads YSYEKL. The V end lost 0 bases, the J end lost 2 bases, and 8 bases lay between the germline ends. The CDR3 is 14 amino acids. DNA of the CDR3: TGCGCCAGCAGCCAAGAAGACAGAGCCTACGAGCAGTACTTC. Amino acid sequence: CASSQEDRAYEQYF.

The chain employs TRBV24-1 and TRBJ2-5; TRBD2 aligns across 10 bases. This CDR3 is 15 amino acids long. In germline, CDR1 is KGHDR, CDR2 SFDVKD. J gave up 2 bases and V 5 bases, and 4 bases lay outside the gene matches. The CDR3 DNA sequence: TGTGCCACCAGTGGAACTAGCGGGGATCAAGAGACCCAGTACTTC. It specifies CATSGTSGDQETQYF.

This clonotype was counted many times. The rearrangement joins TRBV20-1 to TRBJ1-2; D ambiguous. V lost 3 bases to trimming and J lost 8 bases, with 13 bases between them. This CDR3 comprises 12 residues. CDR1 is DFQATT and CDR2 is SNEGSKA in the germline V gene (reference sequence). Here the CDR3 reads CSASPPQRGYTF. The CDR3, as DNA: TGCAGTGCTAGTCCTCCGCAGAGGGGCTACACCTTC.

The gene calls are TRBV29-1 and TRBJ1-5; TRBD1 might be the D (5 bases). V lost 7 bases, J lost 7 bases, and 11 bases lay in between. The germline V gene has CDR1 SQVTM and CDR2 ANQGSEA. This CDR3 spans 11 amino acids. DNA of the CDR3: TGCAGCGCCACCCGGGGGCAGCCCCAGCATTTT. Amino acid sequence: CSATRGQPQHF.

Ten or more counts support this clonotype. J is TRBJ2-2 and V is TRBV11-2; possibly TRBD1 for D (5 bases). The CDR3 totals 12 residues. V was trimmed by 6 bases and J by 6 bases, leaving 8 bases between them. CDR1 SGHAT and CDR2 FQNNGV come from the germline V gene. In DNA, the CDR3 is TGTGCCAGCAGATCCAGGGCCGGGGAGCTGTTTTTT. Translating gives CASRSRAGELFF.

Points on this clonotype: A much larger clone differs by one base, so this may be a read error. The chain combines TRBV19 with TRBJ1-5, with TRBD1 as a possible D gene (6 bases). V lost 10 bases and J 7 bases, leaving 23 bases between the germline ends. This CDR3 is built from 15 residues. Germline V gene data show CDR1 as LNHDA and CDR2 as SQIVND (reference sequence). This chain's CDR3 is CATTTGAGVGQPQHF. DNA of the CDR3: TGTGCCACCACCACCGGGGCAGGGGTTGGGCAGCCCCAGCATTTT.

The chain employs TRBV29-1 and TRBJ1-1; tentative D call: TRBD1 (6 bases). The CDR3 spans 12 residues. Germline V gives CDR1 SQVTM, CDR2 ANQGSEA. V was pared by 8 bases and J by 3 bases, with 13 bases between. The CDR3 region has the DNA TGCAGCTGGAGGGGGGCGGACACTGAAGCTTTCTTT. This codes for CSWRGADTEAFF.

This chain joins TRBV24-1 and TRBJ2-5; D is perhaps TRBD1 or TRBD2 (5 bases each). V lost 4 bases and J 7 bases, leaving 15 bases between the germline ends. The CDR3 has 14 residues. CDR1 is KGHDR, CDR2 SFDVKD, per germline. The CDR3: CATSETGAIGTQYF. CDR3 in DNA: TGTGCCACCAGTGAAACCGGGGCAATCGGGACCCAGTACTTC.

The chain is built from TRBV20-1 and TRBJ2-3; 8 positions match TRBD2. The germline V gene encodes CDR1 DFQATT and CDR2 SNEGSKA (reference sequence). CDR3 length: 13 residues. Here the CDR3 reads CTAGTRRTDTQYF. The CDR3 nucleotides read TGCACTGCCGGGACTAGGCGCACAGATACGCAGTATTTT.

The chain links TRBV29-1 to TRBJ1-1; D perhaps matches TRBD1 (6 bases). Germline assignment: CDR1 SQVTM and CDR2 ANQGSEA. CDR3 length: 10 amino acids. The germline V and J ends were trimmed by 8 bases and 6 bases, with 10 bases remaining between them. This CDR3 reads CSSGGAEAFF. Written as DNA, the CDR3 is TGCAGCTCCGGGGGCGCTGAAGCTTTCTTT.

This clonotype was detected many times. V usage is TRBV12-3 or TRBV12-4 and J usage is TRBJ2-5; no clear D gene. The CDR3 is made up of 12 amino acids. The V end lost 5 bases, the J end lost 0 bases, and 4 bases lay between the germline ends. Here the CDR3 DNA reads TGTGCCAGCAGTCGCTACCAAGAGACCCAGTACTTC. Its translation is CASSRYQETQYF.

With respect to this clonotype: In this CDR3 the conserved last residue, phenylalanine or tryptophan, is missing, so a read error is likely. No DNA is shown, since the ends of the CDR3 on it are uncertain; the CDR3 is the one TCRdb lists. The V call is TRBV7-2, the J call TRBJ2-6; TRBD1, as called in the table, went unchecked against the DNA. The length of the CDR3 is 9 amino acids, counting both ends. Germline loops: CDR1 SGHTA, CDR2 FQGNSA. CDR3 protein: CASSLAWDR.

This clonotype was recorded at least ten times. V is TRBV4-3 and J is TRBJ2-7, with D perhaps given as TRBD1 or TRBD2 (5 bases each). V was cut by 4 bases and J by 0 bases, with 13 bases left in between. The germline gives CDR1 LGHNA, CDR2 YSLEER. CDR3 size: 15 residues. The CDR3 DNA reads TGCGCCAGCAGCCGAGGGGATAGGAGCTCCTACGAGCAGTACTTC. Residues: CASSRGDRSSYEQYF.

This clonotype was counted many times. The chain carries TRBV13 and TRBJ2-2; D is ambiguous. Trimming shortened V by 2 bases and J by 4 bases, and 5 bases separated the two germline ends. The CDR3 spans 13 residues. Per germline, CDR1 PRHDT and CDR2 FYEKMQ (reference sequence). The CDR3 reads CASSLRLTGELFF. The CDR3, as DNA: TGTGCCAGCAGCTTAAGGCTCACCGGGGAGCTGTTTTTT.

The V call is TRBV3-1, the J call TRBJ1-5, with no clear D. The CDR3 runs to 17 residues. V lost 0 bases and J 2 bases, leaving 14 bases between the germline ends. Germline loops: CDR1 LGHDT, CDR2 YNNKEL (reference sequence). In DNA form, the CDR3 reads TGTGCCAGCAGCCAAGATTGGACGGGGTCGGGCAATCAGCCCCAGCATTTT. Protein: CASSQDWTGSGNQPQHF.

On this clonotype itself: A much larger clone lies one base from this, so it may be a read error. The chain carries TRBV7-6 and TRBJ2-7, with 13 positions matching TRBD2. CDR1 is SGHVS and CDR2 is FNYEAQ in the germline V gene. V was clipped by 6 bases and J by 6 bases; unmatched bases: 8. The CDR3 loop spans 15 amino acids. As DNA, the CDR3 is TGTGCCAGCAGTCCGACTAGCGGGAGGACCTGCGAGCAGTACTTC. Encoded protein: CASSPTSGRTCEQYF.

This clonotype was seen a single time. V is TRBV7-8 and J is TRBJ2-1; 10 bases fit TRBD2. CDR1 SGHVS and CDR2 FQNEAQ come from the germline V gene. CDR3 size: 19 residues. J was trimmed by 4 bases and V by 8 bases; bases with no gene match: 20. CDR3 coding DNA: TGTGCCAGCCGGATCATAGCGGGAGGCCCTATTCAGAAGTACAATGAGCAGTTCTTC. It is translated as CASRIIAGGPIQKYNEQFF.

This clonotype has only a few counts. The J gene is TRBJ2-2, the V gene TRBV6-5; the D gene could be TRBD1 or TRBD2 (6 bases each). Germline loops: CDR1 MNHEY, CDR2 SVGAGI. The CDR3 is 14 amino acids. With 6 bases removed from V and 1 base from J, the gap between germline ends came to 9 bases. This CDR3 is CASREGGNTGELFF. In DNA, the CDR3 is TGTGCCAGCAGGGAGGGGGGGAACACCGGGGAGCTGTTTTTT.

Many counts were recorded for this clonotype. The chain links TRBV25-1 to TRBJ2-7; D is ambiguous. Germline V gene data show CDR1 as MGHDK and CDR2 as SYGVNS. Trimming pared 5 bases from V and 7 bases from J, leaving 12 bases between. The CDR3 is 12 residues long. The CDR3 loop reads CASSYPGREQYF. The CDR3 DNA sequence: TGTGCCAGCAGTTATCCGGGTCGGGAGCAGTACTTC.

This clonotype was recorded many times. This chain links TRBV13 with TRBJ2-2; 8 nucleotides align to TRBD2. V trimming: 5 bases; J trimming: 5 bases; junction bases outside the gene matches: 10. CDR3 length equals 16 residues. Germline assignment: CDR1 PRHDT and CDR2 FYEKMQ (reference sequence). The CDR3 coding sequence is TGTGCCAGCAGCCTGGGGGCAGCGGGAGTAACCGGGGAGCTGTTTTTT. It encodes CASSLGAAGVTGELFF.

This clonotype was observed many times. V is TRBV11-2 and J is TRBJ1-2; unclear D gene. V shed 1 base and J shed 0 bases, with 3 bases lying between them. Per the germline V gene, CDR1 is SGHAT and CDR2 is FQNNGV. There are 13 residues in the CDR3. The CDR3 sequence is CASSLGSNYGYTF. CDR3 coding DNA: TGTGCCAGCAGCTTAGGATCTAACTATGGCTACACCTTC.